Listed here are 5 T cell receptor beta chains from one sample, sequenced in a study of cytomegalovirus exposure and HLA in healthy donors. PCR was performed using 60 Vbeta and 13 Jbeta primers. Clones were read by immunoSEQ multiplex PCR, and TCRdb kept only the in-frame ones, dropping some. This table holds 150,000 to 200,000 clones, 60% to 85% found once. Sequencing was done on a sample of PBMCs. The receptors were sampled from a woman in her 40s in good health and CMV-seronegative.

The rearrangement joins TRBV7-9 to TRBJ1-4; a possible D gene is TRBD1 (6 bases). V gave up 4 bases and J gave up 8 bases, with 17 bases separating them. This CDR3 is built from 15 residues. Germline CDR1 SEHNR, CDR2 FQNEAQ (reference sequence). The CDR3 loop is CASSSGQTIPEKLFF. CDR3 coding DNA: TGTGCCAGCAGCTCCGGACAGACAATACCCGAAAAACTGTTTTTT.

The chain links TRBV9 to TRBJ2-2; D gene unclear. CDR3 size: 15 residues. V lost 0 bases and J lost 1, with 7 bases in between. Germline V gives CDR1 SGDLS, CDR2 YYNGEE. The CDR3 region has the DNA TGTGCCAGCAGCGTAGCACTAAGGAACACCGGGGAGCTGTTTTTT. This gives the protein CASSVALRNTGELFF.

The chain couples TRBV7-2 to TRBJ1-3, with a possible D match to TRBD1 (5 bases). The germline CDR1 and CDR2 sequences are SGHTA and FQGNSA. V was pared by 1 base and J by 0 bases, with 7 bases between. The CDR3 is made up of 15 amino acids. Here the CDR3 reads CASSLGGGSGNTIYF. The CDR3 region has the DNA TGTGCCAGCAGCTTAGGGGGGGGCTCTGGAAACACCATATATTTT. The full variable domain, in which reference TRBV7-2 and TRBJ1-3 provide the parts outside the CDR3, is GAGVSQSPSNKVTEKGKDVELRCDPISGHTALYWYRQSLGQGLEFLIYFQGNSAPDKSGLPSDRFSAERTGGSVSTLTIQRTQQEDSAVYLCASSLGGGSGNTIYFGEGSWLTVV.

V usage is TRBV7-6 and J usage is TRBJ2-5; 10 nucleotides line up with TRBD2. Trimming took 5 bases from V and 3 from J; bases not matched to a gene: 12. The CDR3 is made up of 17 amino acids. Looked up from germline, CDR1 is SGHVS and CDR2 is FNYEAQ. The DNA for the CDR3 is TGTGCCAGCAGCCTAAGGGCTAGCGGGAGTTTCGAAGAGACCCAGTACTTC. Translation: CASSLRASGSFEETQYF.

CDR3: CASSFYQGNTEAFF. The CDR3 DNA sequence: TGTGCCAGCAGTTTTTATCAGGGTAACACTGAAGCTTTCTTT. The rearrangement links TRBV27 to TRBJ1-1, with D perhaps TRBD1 (5 bases). The V end was cut by 3 bases, the J end by 2 bases, with 10 bases between. The CDR3 totals 14 residues. The germline V gene has CDR1 MNHEY and CDR2 SMNVEV (reference sequence).